This TCR beta chain was captured by sequencing in a study of T cells in Graves' hyperthyroidism and ophthalmopathy. CDR3 size: 11 residues. V was clipped by 7 bases and J by 9 bases, with 10 bases between them. The V gene's germline CDR1 is SGHRS and CDR2 YFSETQ. What was amplified from RNA transcripts were TCR beta CDR3 regions. The HTBI primer set drove a first-round RT-PCR of the TCR CDR3. TCRdb reanalysed the multiplex PCR reads using MiXCR and keeps one entry per CDR3 protein. Of a few hundred thousand distinct CDR3 sequences listed, about 14% are singletons. The TCR sequence derives from a woman aged 30 to 39 with Graves' ophthalmopathy. The sequencing sample was made of blood. V and J are TRBV5-1 and TRBJ2-2, with no clear D. CDR3 sequence: CASRLGRELFF. Written as DNA, the CDR3 is TGCGCCAGCCGACTTGGGCGGGAGCTGTTTTTT.